Sequencing of this T cell receptor (beta chain) was carried out in a study of cytomegalovirus exposure and HLA in healthy donors. J lost 2 bases, V lost 7 bases, and 5 bases had no gene match. CDR3 length equals 14 residues. CDR1 and CDR2 (germline): ENHRY, SYGVKD. Researchers ran the PCR with 60 Vbeta and 13 Jbeta primers. Repertoires were generated with immunoSEQ multiplex PCR, while TCRdb's copy carries only in-frame clones and drops some. The top ten hold about 3.3% of the sample, which has 100,000 to 150,000 clones, over 70% seen once. This chain uses TRBV10-3 with TRBJ2-3; TRBD2 agrees at 8 bases. Sequencing was done on a sample of PBMCs. The TCR originated in a woman aged 45 to 65 in good health and CMV-seronegative. In DNA, the CDR3 is TGTGCCATCACTCCGGGACTAGACACAGATACGCAGTATTTT. As protein: CAITPGLDTDTQYF.